Sequencing of this TCR beta chain was carried out in a study of tumor-infiltrating lymphocytes in localized non-small cell lung cancer. Study overall: Several tumor histologies, both smoking statuses, and some post-neoadjuvant chemotherapy samples were included.

The data were produced by immunoSEQ multiplex PCR, yet TCRdb's version contains in-frame clones alone and is incomplete. The sample holds 20,000 to 25,000 clones; roughly three fifths are singletons and the top ten take about 5.6%. In this sample, this clone turned up a few times. The germline V gene encodes CDR1 MGHRA and CDR2 YSYEKL. This CDR3 has 15 amino acids. Trimming took 0 bases from V and 9 from J, leaving 17 bases between them. The V call is TRBV4-1, the J call TRBJ1-1; D perhaps matches TRBD1 (6 bases). Sequenced input: lung tumor tissue. This receptor was identified in a human donor with non-small cell lung cancer. CDR3: CASSQEEQGLSQAFF. DNA of the CDR3: TGCGCCAGCAGCCAAGAGGAGCAGGGGTTGTCTCAAGCTTTCTTT.